A selection of T cell receptor beta chains follows, all from one sample in a study of chemoradiotherapy in HPV16-positive cancers. Repertoires were generated with immunoSEQ multiplex PCR, while TCRdb's copy carries only in-frame clones and drops some. The sample lists more than 35,000 clones, roughly three quarters occurring once. The specimen was blood, collected from a patient who underwent chemoradiotherapy. Every receptor here comes from a human donor with HPV-associated anogenital cancer. The CDR3 runs from the conserved cysteine through the conserved F or W. D genes are given only for firm matches. A clone size is listed for some rows: how often the clone was seen (once, few, many), or a class if it is expanded.

v_gene	abundance	j_gene	d_gene	CDR3aa	CDR3nt
TRBV20-1	few	TRBJ2-7	NA	CSTSFDYEQYF	TGTAGCACCTCCTTTGACTACGAGCAGTACTTC
TRBV6-1	NA	TRBJ1-2	TRBD1	CASSEMFRTGNYGYTF	TGTGCCAGCAGTGAAATGTTTCGGACAGGAAACTATGGCTACACCTTC
TRBV29-1	NA	TRBJ2-2	TRBD2	CALAGGTGELFF	TGCGCCCTGGCGGGGGGGACCGGGGAGCTGTTTTTT
TRBV7-2	NA	TRBJ1-6	NA	CASSLARGRGSPLHF	TGTGCCAGCAGCTTAGCACGGGGGCGAGGTTCACCCCTCCACTTT
TRBV6-5	NA	TRBJ1-2	TRBD1	CASSRDRDRGYTF	TGTGCCAGCAGTCGTGACAGGGATCGTGGCTACACCTTC
TRBV11-2	NA	TRBJ2-7	NA	CASSFFAENSYEQYF	TGTGCCAGCAGCTTTTTTGCGGAGAACTCCTACGAGCAGTACTTC
TRBV11-2	NA	TRBJ2-5	NA	CASSSDRPQETQYF	TGTGCCAGCAGCTCCGACCGGCCCCAAGAGACCCAGTACTTC
TRBV6-5	NA	TRBJ1-1	TRBD1	CASSYSGQGRHTEAFF	TGTGCCAGCAGTTACTCAGGACAGGGTCGGCACACTGAAGCTTTCTTT
TRBV6-6	NA	TRBJ2-5	TRBD1	CASSPGSGQGWQTQYF	TGTGCCAGCAGTCCCGGGTCAGGACAGGGGTGGCAGACCCAGTACTTC
TRBV5-1	NA	TRBJ1-2	NA	CASTPEGSYGYTF	TGCGCCAGCACCCCCGAGGGGTCATATGGCTACACCTTC
TRBV5-6	once	TRBJ2-5	NA	CASTLGVQETQYF	TGTGCCAGCACCTTGGGGGTCCAAGAGACCCAGTACTTC
TRBV6-6	NA	TRBJ2-7	TRBD2	CASSAPRGAEQYF	TGTGCCAGCAGTGCCCCGCGGGGGGCCGAGCAGTACTTC
TRBV5-1	NA	TRBJ2-2	NA	CASSLVQSNTGELFF	TGCGCCAGCAGCTTAGTACAGTCGAACACCGGGGAGCTGTTTTTT